These 17 T cell receptor beta chains were sequenced from one sample in a study of human T cells and chemical hapten exposure. Sample time point: healthy volunteer bleed at 6 weeks. Total RNA was extracted from unfractionated whole blood. TCRdb re-derived calls from the RACE reads in MiXCR, one entry per CDR3 protein. The sample consists of tens of thousands of distinct CDR3 sequences, roughly 5% of them appearing once. The sample was whole blood. The receptors here all came from a human donor in good health. Some clones in this sample may be carry-over from other donors' samples.

This clonotype was counted at least ten times. This chain connects TRBV10-3 to TRBJ1-3; D uncertain. Trimming cost V 2 bases and J 4 bases, with 12 bases left between them. Germline-derived CDR1 and CDR2 are ENHRY and SYGVKD. The CDR3 spans 15 residues. CDR3 loop: CAISEAGLIGNTIYF. For the CDR3, the DNA is TGTGCCATCAGTGAGGCAGGCTTAATCGGAAACACCATATATTTT.

In this sample, this clonotype turned up a few times. CDR3 loop: CASSYSEGAYNEQFF. DNA of the CDR3: TGTGCCAGCAGTTACTCAGAGGGGGCCTACAATGAGCAGTTCTTC. The chain uses TRBV6-2 or TRBV6-3 and TRBJ2-1; D possibly corresponds to TRBD1 (6 bases). With 0 bases removed from V and 2 bases from J, the gap between germline ends came to 8 bases. CDR1 is MNHEY, CDR2 SVGEGT, per germline. The CDR3 covers 15 residues.

CDR3 region: CASSIGGGSQHF. CDR3 nucleotide sequence: TGTGCCAGTAGTATAGGGGGGGGGTCCCAGCATTTT. This rearrangement joins TRBV19 to TRBJ1-5, with TRBD1 as a possible D gene (5 bases). The CDR3 is 12 amino acids. In germline, CDR1 is LNHDA, CDR2 SQIVND (reference sequence). Trimming left V 1 base short and J 11 bases short, with 9 bases between. Complete variable domain (other parts from reference TRBV19 and TRBJ1-5): DGGITQSPKYLFRKEGQNVTLSCEQNLNHDAMYWYRQDPGQGLRLIYYSQIVNDFQKGDIAEGYSVSREKKESFPLTVTSAQKNPTAFYLCASSIGGGSQHFGDGTRLSIL.

Relative to its sample, this clonotype is medium-sized. The rearrangement uses TRBV5-1 and TRBJ1-1; D is unclear. There are 13 residues in the CDR3. From germline, CDR1 is SGHRS and CDR2 YFSETQ. Trimming stripped 6 bases from V and 5 bases from J, with 14 bases between. DNA of the CDR3: TGCGCCAGCACATCCAGTCCGGGGACTGAAGCTTTCTTT. It is translated as CASTSSPGTEAFF.

This clonotype was counted between two and nine times. V usage is TRBV12-3 or TRBV12-4 and J usage is TRBJ2-6, with D possibly called TRBD1 or TRBD2 (5 bases each). The CDR3 is made up of 17 amino acids. V dropped 2 bases and J dropped 0 bases, with 11 bases sitting between them. The CDR3 protein is CASSLSGTLSGANVLTF. In nucleotides, the CDR3 is TGTGCCAGCAGTTTATCCGGGACCCTCTCTGGGGCCAACGTCCTGACTTTC.

This chain links TRBV28 with TRBJ1-6; 7 bases are shared with TRBD1. The CDR3 runs 17 residues. CDR1 and CDR2 (germline): MDHEN, SYDVKM. V lost 4 bases to trimming and J lost 0 bases; unmatched junction nucleotides: 6. In nucleotides, the CDR3 is TGTGCCAGCAGTTCCCTGACAGGGTTCTCCTATAATTCACCCCTCCACTTT. It encodes CASSSLTGFSYNSPLHF. The variable domain in full, with the rest retrieved from reference TRBV28 and TRBJ1-6, is DVKVTQSSRYLVKRTGEKVFLECVQDMDHENMFWYRQDPGLGLRLIYFSYDVKMKEKGDIPEGYSVSREKKERFSLILESASTNQTSMYLCASSSLTGFSYNSPLHFGNGTRLTVT.

The chain carries TRBV20-1 and TRBJ1-5; D might be TRBD1 (6 bases). The CDR3 extends over 12 amino acids. The V and J ends lost 5 bases and 9 bases respectively, with 14 bases between them. Germline V gives CDR1 DFQATT, CDR2 SNEGSKA (reference sequence). The chain's CDR3 is CSAGGGGRPQHF. CDR3 bases: TGCAGTGCTGGAGGAGGGGGGCGGCCCCAGCATTTT.

Many counts were recorded for this clonotype. This chain uses TRBV7-2 with TRBJ2-2; D ambiguous. With 2 bases removed from V and 6 bases from J, the gap between germline ends came to 10 bases. This CDR3 is 14 amino acids long. Per germline, CDR1 SGHTA and CDR2 FQGNSA. The CDR3 region is CASSLRREAGELFF. CDR3 nucleotide sequence: TGTGCCAGCAGCTTAAGACGCGAGGCCGGGGAGCTGTTTTTT. Full variable domain (outside the CDR3, taken from reference TRBV7-2 and TRBJ2-2): GAGVSQSPSNKVTEKGKDVELRCDPISGHTALYWYRQSLGQGLEFLIYFQGNSAPDKSGLPSDRFSAERTGGSVSTLTIQRTQQEDSAVYLCASSLRREAGELFFGEGSRLTVL.

This clonotype was observed at least ten times. V and J are TRBV6-6 and TRBJ1-1; TRBD1 might be the D (5 bases). V gave up 6 bases and J gave up 1 base, with 9 bases separating them. The length of the CDR3 is 13 residues. Germline values: CDR1 MNHNY, CDR2 SVGAGI (reference sequence). The CDR3 loop reads CASRTTGNTEAFF. The CDR3 coding sequence is TGTGCCAGCAGAACTACAGGGAACACTGAAGCTTTCTTT.

This clonotype came up many times. V usage is TRBV2 and J usage is TRBJ1-1; D gene unclear. The CDR3 contains 14 residues. The V gene lost 4 bases and the J gene lost 5 bases, with 14 bases spanning the gap. Germline V gives CDR1 SNHLY, CDR2 FYNNEI. The CDR3 reads CASSVEEGGTEAFF. CDR3 nucleotides: TGTGCCAGCAGTGTAGAGGAGGGAGGGACTGAAGCTTTCTTT.

The chain is built from TRBV5-1 and TRBJ2-5; D gene unclear. This CDR3 has 14 residues. Germline lookup yields CDR1 SGHRS and CDR2 YFSETQ. Trimming took off 4 bases at V and 0 bases at J, with 10 bases between the two ends. DNA of the CDR3: TGCGCCAGCAGCCCCCTCACCGACCAAGAGACCCAGTACTTC. Its translation: CASSPLTDQETQYF. The full variable domain, its missing parts supplied by reference TRBV5-1 and TRBJ2-5, is KAGVTQTPRYLIKTRGQQVTLSCSPISGHRSVSWYQQTPGQGLQFLFEYFSETQRNKGNFPGRFSGRQFSNSRSEMNVSTLELGDSALYLCASSPLTDQETQYFGPGTRLLVL.

This clonotype turned up a few times. The J gene is TRBJ1-3, the V gene TRBV30; TRBD1 might be the D (5 bases). The CDR3 is 13 residues long. Germline CDR1 and CDR2: GTSNPN and SVGIG (reference sequence). The V end lost 3 bases, the J end lost 4 bases, and 10 bases lay between the germline ends. CDR3 sequence: CAWRWGSGNTIYF. The DNA for the CDR3 is TGTGCCTGGAGATGGGGGTCCGGAAACACCATATATTTT.

This clonotype was observed at least ten times. The chain carries TRBV12-3 or TRBV12-4 and TRBJ2-1, with 9 bases matching TRBD1. The CDR3 totals 16 residues. The ends lost 5 bases at V and 4 bases at J; junction bases unmatched: 9. DNA of the CDR3: TGTGCCAGCAGTCCTCCGGAGGGACAGGGTTACAATGAGCAGTTCTTC. It encodes CASSPPEGQGYNEQFF.

This clonotype was recorded at least ten times. The chain combines TRBV4-1 with TRBJ1-3; a possible D gene is TRBD1 (6 bases). The CDR3 length is 17 residues. V was pared by 4 bases and J by 0 bases, with 16 bases between. Germline values: CDR1 MGHRA, CDR2 YSYEKL. CDR3 protein: CASSLTPRQDSGNTIYF. The CDR3 coding sequence is TGCGCCAGCAGCCTCACTCCCCGACAGGACTCTGGAAACACCATATATTTT.

This clonotype was seen a few times. The chain links TRBV5-4 to TRBJ2-3; unclear D gene. Germline lookup yields CDR1 SGHNT and CDR2 YYREEE (reference sequence). The V and J ends lost 4 bases and 3 bases respectively, with 12 bases between them. The CDR3 consists of 14 residues. The CDR3 here is CASSRERRTDTQYF. The CDR3 DNA is TGTGCCAGCAGCCGCGAAAGAAGGACAGATACGCAGTATTTT.

This chain uses TRBV10-3 with TRBJ2-7, with 9 bases that match TRBD2. Trimming removed 2 bases from V and 0 bases from J; junction bases left unmatched: 5. This CDR3 spans 16 amino acids. Per germline, CDR1 ENHRY and CDR2 SYGVKD. Written as DNA, the CDR3 is TGTGCCATCAGTGAGAGTAGCGGGGGTGCCTCCTACGAGCAGTACTTC. This encodes CAISESSGGASYEQYF.

This clonotype has at least ten counts. The chain recombines TRBV2 with TRBJ2-2; no reliable D call. The CDR3 length is 11 residues. V was cut by 11 bases and J by 9 bases, with 13 bases left in between. The germline V gene has CDR1 SNHLY and CDR2 FYNNEI. CDR3 in DNA: TGTGCCTCCCGAACAGCCCGGGAGCTGTTTTTT. Its protein product is CASRTARELFF. The whole variable domain, filled in from reference TRBV2 and TRBJ2-2, reads EPEVTQTPSHQVTQMGQEVILRCVPISNHLYFYWYRQILGQKVEFLVSFYNNEISEKSEIFDDQFSVERPDGSNFTLKIRSTKLEDSAMYFCASRTARELFFGEGSRLTVL.